The T cell receptor beta chain under discussion was sequenced for a study of chemoradiotherapy in HPV16-positive cancers. The study, taken as a whole, reports: Better recurrence-free survival went with HPV-responsive T-cell expansion in HPV16-positive patients. Candidate HPV-specific clones and E7-related TCR motifs grew in tumor during treatment.

As for this clone: Its antigen is not known.

Profiled with immunoSEQ multiplex PCR; TCRdb holds only in-frame clones, not every one. This table has more than 20,000 clones, approximately 86% appearing once. Germline trimming cut 4 bases from V and 2 bases from J; bases unmatched to any gene: 10. The CDR3 covers 16 residues. CDR1 and CDR2 from the germline V gene are MGHDK and SYGVNS. The rearrangement links TRBV25-1 to TRBJ1-1; 7 nucleotides match TRBD1. The sequence was collected from a human donor with HPV-associated anogenital cancer. This specimen consisted of blood, obtained from a patient who underwent chemoradiotherapy. DNA of the CDR3: TGTGCCAGCAGTGCTCCCCCGGGACAGAAAAACACTGAAGCTTTCTTT. It codes for CASSAPPGQKNTEAFF.